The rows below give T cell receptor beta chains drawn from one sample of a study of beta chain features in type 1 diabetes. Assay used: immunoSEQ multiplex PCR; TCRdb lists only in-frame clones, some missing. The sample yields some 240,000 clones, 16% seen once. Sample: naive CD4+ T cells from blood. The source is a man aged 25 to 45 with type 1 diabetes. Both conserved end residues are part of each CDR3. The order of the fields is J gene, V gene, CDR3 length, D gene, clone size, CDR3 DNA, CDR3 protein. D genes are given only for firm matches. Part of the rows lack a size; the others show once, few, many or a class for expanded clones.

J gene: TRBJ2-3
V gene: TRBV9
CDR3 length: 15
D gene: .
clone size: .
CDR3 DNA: TGTGCCAGCAGCGTAGCTGGGAAGTCTGCGGATACGCAGTATTTT
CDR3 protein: CASSVAGKSADTQYF

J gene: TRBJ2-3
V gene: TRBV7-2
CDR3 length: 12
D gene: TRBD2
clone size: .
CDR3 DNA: TGTGCTAGCGGGAGGGCCTACGATACGCAGTATTTT
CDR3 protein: CASGRAYDTQYF

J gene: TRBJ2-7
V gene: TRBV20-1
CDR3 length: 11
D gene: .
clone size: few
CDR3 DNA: TGCAGTGCTAGAAACGGAGCCGAGCAGTACTTC
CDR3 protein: CSARNGAEQYF

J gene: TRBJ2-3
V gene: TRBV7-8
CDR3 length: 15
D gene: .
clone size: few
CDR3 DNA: TGTGCCAGCAGCTTAGCGGGAGTGGATATAGATACGCAGTATTTT
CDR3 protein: CASSLAGVDIDTQYF

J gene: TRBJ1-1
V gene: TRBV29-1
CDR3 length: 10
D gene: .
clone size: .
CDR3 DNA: TGCAGCGTGCAGTACACTGAAGCTTTCTTT
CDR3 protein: CSVQYTEAFF

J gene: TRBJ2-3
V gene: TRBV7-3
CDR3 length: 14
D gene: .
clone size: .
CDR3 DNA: TGTGCCAGCAGCCCAGGGACTTCCACAGATACGCAGTATTTT
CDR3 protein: CASSPGTSTDTQYF

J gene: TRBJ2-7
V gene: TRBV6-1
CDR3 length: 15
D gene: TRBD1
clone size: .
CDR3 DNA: TGTGCCAGCAGTGGCACAGGGGCTCCTCTCTACGAGCAGTACTTC
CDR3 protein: CASSGTGAPLYEQYF

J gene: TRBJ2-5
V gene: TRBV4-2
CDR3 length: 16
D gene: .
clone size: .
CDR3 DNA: TGTGCCAGCTCAAGAGAAGGCAGAAGTGTACAAGAGACCCAGTACTTC
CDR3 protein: CASSREGRSVQETQYF

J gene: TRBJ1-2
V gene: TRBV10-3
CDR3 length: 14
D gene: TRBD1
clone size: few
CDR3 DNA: TGTGCCATCAGCCCGGACAGGGAGAACTATGGCTACACCTTC
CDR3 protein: CAISPDRENYGYTF

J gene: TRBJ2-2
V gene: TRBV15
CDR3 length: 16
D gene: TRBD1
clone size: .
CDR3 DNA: TGTGCCACCAGCAGAGGGGACAGGGCGAACACCGGGGAGCTGTTTTTT
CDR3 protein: CATSRGDRANTGELFF

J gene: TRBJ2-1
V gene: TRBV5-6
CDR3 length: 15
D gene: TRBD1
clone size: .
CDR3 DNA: TGTGCCAGCAGCTTGGGTTTGGGACAGATTAATGAGCAGTTCTTC
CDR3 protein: CASSLGLGQINEQFF

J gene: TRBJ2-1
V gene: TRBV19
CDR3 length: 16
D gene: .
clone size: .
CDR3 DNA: TGTGCCAGTAGTATCTCTGGGGAATCGGACCGGGCCGAGCAGTTCTTC
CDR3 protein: CASSISGESDRAEQFF

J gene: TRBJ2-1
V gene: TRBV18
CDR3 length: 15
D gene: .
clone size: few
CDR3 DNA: TGTGCCAGCTCACCACCGGCAGGGGGGGGGAATGAGCAGTTCTTC
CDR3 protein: CASSPPAGGGNEQFF

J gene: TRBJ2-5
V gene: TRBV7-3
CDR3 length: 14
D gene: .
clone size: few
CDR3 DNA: TGTGCCAGCAGCTTAGGGAGTCACCAAGAGACCCAGTACTTC
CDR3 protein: CASSLGSHQETQYF

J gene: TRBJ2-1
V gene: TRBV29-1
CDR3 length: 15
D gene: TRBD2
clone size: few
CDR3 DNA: TGCAGCGTGGGGGGACTAGCGGGAGCTTACAATGAGCAGTTCTTC
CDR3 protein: CSVGGLAGAYNEQFF

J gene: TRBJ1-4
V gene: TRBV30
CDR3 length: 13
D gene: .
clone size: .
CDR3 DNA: TGTGCCCGGACGGACCCCTTGGGCGAAAAACTGTTTTTT
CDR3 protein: CARTDPLGEKLFF

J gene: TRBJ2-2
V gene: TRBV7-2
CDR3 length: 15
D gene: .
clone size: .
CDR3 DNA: TGTGCCAGCAGCTTAAGACGAACTAACACCGGGGAGCTGTTTTTT
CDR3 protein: CASSLRRTNTGELFF

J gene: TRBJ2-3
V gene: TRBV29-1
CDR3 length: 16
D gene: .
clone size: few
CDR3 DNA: TGCAGCGTTCTTTGGTACCAGGCAGGACGCACAGATACGCAGTATTTT
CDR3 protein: CSVLWYQAGRTDTQYF

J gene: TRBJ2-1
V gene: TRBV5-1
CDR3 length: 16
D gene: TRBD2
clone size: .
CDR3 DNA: TGCGCCAGCAGCTTAAAAGCGGGAGCTGGGTCTACTGAGCAGTTCTTC
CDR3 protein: CASSLKAGAGSTEQFF

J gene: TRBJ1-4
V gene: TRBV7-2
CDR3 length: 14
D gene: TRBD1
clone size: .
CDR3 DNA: TGTGCCAGCGGAAAAAGGACAGGGAATGAAAAACTGTTTTTT
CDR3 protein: CASGKRTGNEKLFF

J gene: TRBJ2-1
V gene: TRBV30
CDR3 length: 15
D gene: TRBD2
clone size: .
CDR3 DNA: TGTGCCTGGAGTCGGGCTAGCGGGAGTCACAATGAGCAGTTCTTC
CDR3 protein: CAWSRASGSHNEQFF

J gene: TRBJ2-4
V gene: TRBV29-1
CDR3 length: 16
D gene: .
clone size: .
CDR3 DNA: TGCAGCGTCGTCGGGGTCAGAAACCTAGCCAAAAACATTCAGTACTTC
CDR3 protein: CSVVGVRNLAKNIQYF

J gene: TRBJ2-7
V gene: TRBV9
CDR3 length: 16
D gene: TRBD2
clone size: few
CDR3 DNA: TGTGCCAGCAGCGTAGGGTCTAGCGGGAGTTCCTACGAGCAGTACTTC
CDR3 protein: CASSVGSSGSSYEQYF

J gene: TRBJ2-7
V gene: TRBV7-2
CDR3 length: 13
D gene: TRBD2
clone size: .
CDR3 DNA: TGTGCCAGCAGGCTAGCGGGAGAAGACGAGCAGTACTTC
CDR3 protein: CASRLAGEDEQYF

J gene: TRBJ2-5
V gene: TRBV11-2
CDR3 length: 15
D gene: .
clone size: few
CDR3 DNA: TGTGCCAGCAGCTTAAAGTCCAGACGAAAAGAGACCCAGTACTTC
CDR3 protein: CASSLKSRRKETQYF

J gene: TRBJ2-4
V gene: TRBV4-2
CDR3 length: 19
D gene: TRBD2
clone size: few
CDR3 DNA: TGTGCCAGCAGCCAGCCCTCCGGGACTAGCGGACTAGCCAAAAACATTCAGTACTTC
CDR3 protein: CASSQPSGTSGLAKNIQYF

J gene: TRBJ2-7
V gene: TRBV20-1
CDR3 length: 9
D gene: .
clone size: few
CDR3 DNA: TGCAGTGCTGGGAGGGAGCAGTACTTC
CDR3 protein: CSAGREQYF

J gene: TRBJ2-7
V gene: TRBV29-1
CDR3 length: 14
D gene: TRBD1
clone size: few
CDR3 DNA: TGCAGCGTTTTGGTTTCGGGACAGTCCTACGAGCAGTACTTC
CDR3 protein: CSVLVSGQSYEQYF

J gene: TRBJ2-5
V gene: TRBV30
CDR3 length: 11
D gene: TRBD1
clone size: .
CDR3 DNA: TGTGCCTGGAGTGCAGGGGGGACCCAGTACTTC
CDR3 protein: CAWSAGGTQYF

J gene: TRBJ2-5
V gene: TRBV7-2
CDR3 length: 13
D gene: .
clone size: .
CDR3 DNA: TGTGCCAGCAGCCGATCCGTGTCAGAGACCCAGTACTTC
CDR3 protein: CASSRSVSETQYF

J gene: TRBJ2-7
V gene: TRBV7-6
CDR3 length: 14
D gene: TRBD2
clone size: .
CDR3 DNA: TGTGCCAGCAGCTATCTCGGACTAGCTTCCGAGCAGTACTTC
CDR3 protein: CASSYLGLASEQYF

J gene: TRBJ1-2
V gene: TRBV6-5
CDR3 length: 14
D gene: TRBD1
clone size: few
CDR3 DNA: TGTGCCAGCAGTTACTTCGGGACAGCCGATGGCTACACCTTC
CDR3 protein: CASSYFGTADGYTF

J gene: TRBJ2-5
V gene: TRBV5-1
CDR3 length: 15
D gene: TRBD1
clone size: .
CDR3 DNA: TGCGCCAGCAGCTCCATTGGGACAGGGGGCCAGACCCAGTACTTC
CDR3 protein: CASSSIGTGGQTQYF

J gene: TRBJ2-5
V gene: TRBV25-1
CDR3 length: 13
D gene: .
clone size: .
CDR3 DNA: TGTGCCAGCTCCCGTACGGTGCAAGAGACCCAGTACTTC
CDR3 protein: CASSRTVQETQYF

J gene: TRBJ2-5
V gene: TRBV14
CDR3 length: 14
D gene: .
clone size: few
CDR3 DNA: TGTGCCAGCAGCCAGTTTAGCGGACAAGGGACCCAGTACTTC
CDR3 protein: CASSQFSGQGTQYF

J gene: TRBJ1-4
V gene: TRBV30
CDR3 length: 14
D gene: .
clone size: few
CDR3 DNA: TGTGCCTGGACCTCGGGAGTTACTAATGAAAAACTGTTTTTT
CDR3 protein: CAWTSGVTNEKLFF

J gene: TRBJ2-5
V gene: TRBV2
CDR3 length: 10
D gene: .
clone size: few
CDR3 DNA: TGTGCCAGCGCGGAGGAGACCCAGTACTTC
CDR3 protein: CASAEETQYF

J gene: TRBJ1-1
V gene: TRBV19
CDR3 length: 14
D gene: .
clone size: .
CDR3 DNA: TGTGCCAGTAGTATAGCAAGGGTGAACACTGAAGCTTTCTTT
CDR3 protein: CASSIARVNTEAFF

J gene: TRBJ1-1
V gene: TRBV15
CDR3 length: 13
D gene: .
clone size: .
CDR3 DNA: TGTGCCACCAGCAGAGACCGTACCTTTGGGGCTTTCTTT
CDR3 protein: CATSRDRTFGAFF

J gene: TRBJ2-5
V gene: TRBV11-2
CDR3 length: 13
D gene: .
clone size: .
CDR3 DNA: TGTGCCAGCAGCTTAGCGGGAGCAGAGACCCAGTACTTC
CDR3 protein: CASSLAGAETQYF

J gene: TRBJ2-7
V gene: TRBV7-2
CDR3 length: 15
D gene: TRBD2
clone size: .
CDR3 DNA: TGTGCCAGCAGCCCCGTTGGCGGGAGTGCCTACGAGCAGTACTTC
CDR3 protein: CASSPVGGSAYEQYF

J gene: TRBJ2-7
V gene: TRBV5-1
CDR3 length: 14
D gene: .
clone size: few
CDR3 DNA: TGCGCCAGCAGCTTGGGTACTTATAGCGACGAGCAGTACTTC
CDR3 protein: CASSLGTYSDEQYF

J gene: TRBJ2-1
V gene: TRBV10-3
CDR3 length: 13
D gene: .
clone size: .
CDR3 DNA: TGTGCCATCAGCGAGAGGGATAACGATGAGCAGTTCTTC
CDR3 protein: CAISERDNDEQFF

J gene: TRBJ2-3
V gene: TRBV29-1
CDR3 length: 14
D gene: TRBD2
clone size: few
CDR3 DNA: TGCAGCGTTGCCCGGGGGGACCCCACAGATACGCAGTATTTT
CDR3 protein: CSVARGDPTDTQYF

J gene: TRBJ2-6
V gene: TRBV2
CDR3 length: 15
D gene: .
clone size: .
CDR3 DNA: TGTGCCACCACCCTTGAAGGGCCTGGGGCCAACGTCCTGACTTTC
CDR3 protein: CATTLEGPGANVLTF